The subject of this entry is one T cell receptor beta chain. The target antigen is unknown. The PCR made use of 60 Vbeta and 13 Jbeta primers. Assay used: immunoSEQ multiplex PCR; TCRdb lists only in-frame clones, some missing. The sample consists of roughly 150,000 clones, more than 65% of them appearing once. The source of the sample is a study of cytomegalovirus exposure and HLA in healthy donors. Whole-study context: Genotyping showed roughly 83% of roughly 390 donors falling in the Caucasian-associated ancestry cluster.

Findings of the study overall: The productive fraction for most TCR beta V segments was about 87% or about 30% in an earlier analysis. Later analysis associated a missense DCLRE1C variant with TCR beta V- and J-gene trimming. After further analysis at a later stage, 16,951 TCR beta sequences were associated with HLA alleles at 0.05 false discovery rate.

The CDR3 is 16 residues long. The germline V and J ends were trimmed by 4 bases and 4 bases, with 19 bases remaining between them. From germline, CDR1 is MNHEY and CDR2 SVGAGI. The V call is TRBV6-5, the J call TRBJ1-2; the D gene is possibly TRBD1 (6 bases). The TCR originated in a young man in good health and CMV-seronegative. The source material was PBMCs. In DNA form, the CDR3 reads TGTGCCAGCAGTTTCCGAGGACAGCGCGACTTCTATGGCTACACCTTC. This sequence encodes CASSFRGQRDFYGYTF.